The entry below gives a single TCR beta chain sequence along with its context. Its antigen is as yet unknown. These data originate in a study of graft-versus-host responses after intestinal transplantation. Study at large: Recipients had transplants, and these were multivisceral, liver-intestinal, or isolated intestinal.

Study results and caveats: After transplant, early declines in HvG clones were associated with peak levels of circulating GvH clones. GvH clones appeared in recipient marrow, some first in ileum or blood.

Sequenced by immunoSEQ multiplex PCR; TCRdb stores in-frame clones only, minus some. The data contain 65,000 to 90,000 clones, around 90% of them seen just once; the ten biggest clones take up around 2.6%. Here the sequenced sample was unstimulated CD8+ T cells sorted from spleen or lymph node cells, taken before intestinal transplant. The sequence was obtained from a human donor who received an intestinal transplant.

The CDR3 loop is CASSLSGQGHMNTEAFF. The CDR3 DNA follows: TGTGCCAGCAGTTTATCGGGGCAGGGTCACATGAACACTGAAGCTTTCTTT. This chain connects TRBV27 to TRBJ1-1, with D perhaps TRBD1 (5 bases). Per the germline V gene, CDR1 is MNHEY and CDR2 is SMNVEV (reference sequence). The CDR3 has 17 residues. Trimming pared 0 bases from V and 0 bases from J, leaving 14 bases between.